This T cell receptor (beta chain) was captured by sequencing in a study of cytomegalovirus exposure and HLA in healthy donors. Use of 60 Vbeta and 13 Jbeta primers characterized the PCR. Sequencing used immunoSEQ multiplex PCR; TCRdb keeps in-frame clones, though not all of them. The sample holds fewer than 110,000 clones, around 79% seen once. About this clone itself: Its specificity is not known. Germline is not matched at one junction end, which may reflect a read error.

Study observations and caveats: Sequence variants that were highly shared formed a cluster that was likely a sequencing artifact.

The CDR3 totals 14 residues. Germline CDR1 reads SEHNR; CDR2 reads FQNEAQ (reference sequence). Sequences were obtained from PBMCs. V usage is TRBV7-9 and J usage is TRBJ2-3; D unclear. This TCR came from a woman in her forties in good health and CMV-seronegative. The CDR3 spells CSSSLGVGTDTQYF. The CDR3 DNA reads TGTTCCAGCAGCTTAGGAGTTGGCACAGATACGCAGTATTTT.